Sequencing of this T cell receptor beta chain was carried out in a study of technical replicates of blood from a few donors. Assay: immunoSEQ multiplex PCR; the TCRdb copy retains only in-frame clones and omits some. The sample holds about 53,000 clones, 86% seen once. This clonotype originated in a human donor in good health. Some clones in this sample may be carry-over from other donors' samples. Source material: PBMCs.

The CDR3: CASSSTRVDTQYF. CDR3 coding DNA: TGTGCCAGCAGCAGCACTAGAGTAGATACGCAGTATTTT. V and J are TRBV5-4 and TRBJ2-3; D perhaps matches TRBD2 (5 bases). Trimming stripped 4 bases from V and 5 bases from J, with 11 bases between. The CDR3 is made up of 13 amino acids. CDR1 is SGHNT, CDR2 YYREEE, per germline (reference sequence).